The T cell receptor beta chain under discussion was sequenced for a study of T cells in Graves' hyperthyroidism and ophthalmopathy. Study-level background: Peripheral blood draws took place at initial diagnosis, ahead of any treatment.

This clonotype was observed a few times. Its antigen is as yet unknown. Per the germline V gene, CDR1 is MDHEN and CDR2 is SYDVKM. The CDR3 has 14 amino acids. The V gene lost 6 bases and the J gene lost 4 bases, with 16 bases spanning the gap. The patients, who ranged from 18 to 65 in age, presented with newly diagnosed hyperthyroidism lasting under 2 months. The diagnoses drew upon clinical symptoms, serum thyroxine and TRAb, thyroid ultrasound and orbital computed tomography. Broader study findings: A 13 V-J signature model discriminated ophthalmopathy versus stable hyperthyroidism.

TCR beta CDR3 regions were amplified from RNA. The HTBI primer set was used in a first-round RT-PCR of the TCR CDR3. TCRdb re-analysed the multiplex PCR reads in MiXCR, keeping a single row per CDR3 protein. The sample has roughly 570,000 distinct CDR3 sequences, about a sixth seen once. The rearrangement uses TRBV28 and TRBJ2-7; perhaps TRBD1 as D (5 bases). This receptor was taken from a woman aged 30 to 39 with Graves' hyperthyroidism. Specimen: blood. The CDR3 bases are TGTGCCAGCAGCCACAAGGGGTTCTCGTACGAGCAGTACTTC. Protein sequence: CASSHKGFSYEQYF.